This TCR beta chain appears in the sequencing data of a study of blood T cell repertoires in COVID-19 (dated by TCRdb to between 2020 and 2021). Background for the entire study: Samples covering the acute and convalescent phases of COVID-19 were provided by collaborators in the United States, Italy and Spain. The material from the prospective study consisted of cDNA or gDNA derived from T cells, B-cell-depleted T cells, or PBMCs. The dataset comprised deeply sampled blood TCRbeta repertoires from subjects exposed to, actively infected with, or recovered from COVID-19. A freely available public database, intended as a resource for researchers studying the immune response to SARS-CoV-2, is where the repertoires were released. Samples came from the ongoing ImmuneRACE study (first 160 participants) plus 1,254 subjects from 6 global collaborators. Nearly every sample came with metadata listing a de-identified subject ID, COVID-19 status, age in years and sex. Where available, HLA class I and class II types were taken from metadata supplied by the sample provider and were not determined by assay-based typing.

What the study reported, not specific to this receptor: How much clinical and demographic metadata was included differed by source and by participant, and the metadata was provided uncurated.

TCRbeta CDR3 regions were amplified from genomic DNA using the immunoSEQ Assay, a bias-controlled multiplex PCR. Per the authors' processing: Within the assay, amplification of reference gene primers was used to estimate how many nucleated cells each sample contained. Sequence reads were collapsed and filtered to measure the absolute abundance of every unique TCRbeta CDR3 rearrangement. For each sample, productive Simpson clonality was calculated by taking the square root of Simpson's diversity index across productive rearrangements. What TCRdb holds here is the immuneACCESS table cut down to in-frame rearrangements. Part of the clones is not present; checked against another copy, under half of the missing clones reflect an unresolved V gene, and the others are unexplained. Clonal size and the V and J genes are those of that table, whereas D and trimming came from the DNA. Counted in this sample were about 250,000 clones; 90% of them appeared once. Around 2.3% of the sample is held by the ten biggest clonotypes.

One collaborating source in Seattle enrolled patients while the patients were actively infected and followed the patients over time throughout the course of disease. The collaborating institutions used their own protocols to collect whole blood in K2EDTA tubes. For TCRbeta analysis, collaborators shipped samples as frozen whole blood, isolated PBMCs, or DNA extracted from either of those sample types. Notes on this clone: Its antigen specificity is not known. No clone much larger than this one lies a single base away; base qualities are absent.

Source material: peripheral blood. The receptor was derived from a woman aged 55-69 years with COVID-19, enrolled during active disease.

The bases read TGTGCCAGTAGTGCGGGCCGGGGCTACACCTTC. Translated, it gives CASSAGRGYTF. Rearrangement joined TRBV19 to TRBJ1-2, with the D gene uncertain. Via the germline V gene (reference sequence), CDR1 is LNHDA and CDR2 SQIVND. Taken from cysteine to phenylalanine, the CDR3 has 11 residues. Only the CDR3 DNA is retained, 33 bases long and in frame from the first base. V and J lose 5 bases and 8 bases, and a span of 9 bases separates them.